This T cell receptor (beta chain) was identified during a study of blood T cells in healthy people across ages. The second PCR ran about 6 to 12 cycles with a sample-barcoded 5' primer and J-beta primers. TCRdb re-derived calls from the 5' RACE reads in MiXCR, one entry per CDR3 protein. The repertoire holds 650,000 to 800,000 distinct CDR3 sequences, 44% seen once, with around 21% in the top ten. Germline V lookup: CDR1 SGHTA, CDR2 FQGNSA. The length of the CDR3 is 15 residues. Trimming stripped 0 bases from V and 7 bases from J, with 10 bases between. This clonotype turned up a few times. The chain recombines TRBV7-2 with TRBJ1-6; no definite D call. The sample consisted of blood. This TCR came from a man between 60 and 75 years old in good health. CDR3 residues: CASSLARALNSPLHF. The CDR3 DNA sequence: TGTGCCAGCAGCTTAGCCCGGGCACTCAATTCACCCCTCCACTTT.